This TCR beta chain was observed in a study of identical twins. It was template switching that added a universal primer site, and there were unique molecular identifiers on the cDNA. MiXCR was run by TCRdb on the 5' RACE reads, yielding one entry per CDR3 protein. The sample holds more than 1.5 million distinct CDR3 sequences, less than 35% seen once. A word on this clonotype: The target antigen is unknown.

Overall study results and limits: In cord blood, abundant beta clonotypes had fewer insertions; memory showed no trend. Analyses based on zero insertions could be partly confounded by invariant MAIT and iNKT cells. In drawing conclusions, the study used cross-sectional statistical analysis and did not follow the same donors.

Germline assignment: CDR1 SGHRS and CDR2 YFSETQ. The CDR3 has 19 amino acids. Trimming at V came to 4 bases and at J to 11 bases, leaving 26 bases not matched to a gene. The chain recombines TRBV5-1 with TRBJ2-5; 10 bases align to TRBD2. The specimen sequenced was cord blood. This TCR was recovered from a newborn girl in good health. CDR3 amino acids: CASSGTRDRETSGTNEQYF. CDR3 DNA: TGCGCCAGCAGCGGAACGCGGGACAGAGAAACTAGCGGGACCAATGAGCAGTACTTC.